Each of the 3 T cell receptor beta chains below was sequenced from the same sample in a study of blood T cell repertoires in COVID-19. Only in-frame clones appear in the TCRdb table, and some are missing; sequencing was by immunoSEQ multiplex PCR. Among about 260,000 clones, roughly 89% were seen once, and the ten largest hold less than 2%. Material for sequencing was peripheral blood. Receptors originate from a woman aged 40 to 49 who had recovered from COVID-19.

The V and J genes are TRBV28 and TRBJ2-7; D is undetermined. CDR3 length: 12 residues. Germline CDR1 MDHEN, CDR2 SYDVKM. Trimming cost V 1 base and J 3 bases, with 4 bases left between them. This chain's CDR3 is CASSLLVYEQYF. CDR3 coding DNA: TGTGCCAGCAGTTTATTAGTCTACGAGCAGTACTTC.

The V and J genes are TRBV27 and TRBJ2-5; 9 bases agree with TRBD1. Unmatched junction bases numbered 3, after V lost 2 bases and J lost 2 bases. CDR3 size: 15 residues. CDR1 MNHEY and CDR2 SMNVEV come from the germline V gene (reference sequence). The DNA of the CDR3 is TGTGCCAGCAGTTTAGGGACAGGGAATCAAGAGACCCAGTACTTC. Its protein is CASSLGTGNQETQYF.

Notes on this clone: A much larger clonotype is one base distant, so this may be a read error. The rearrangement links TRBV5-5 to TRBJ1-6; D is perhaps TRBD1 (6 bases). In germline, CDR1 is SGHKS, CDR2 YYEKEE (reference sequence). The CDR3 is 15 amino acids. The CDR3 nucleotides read TGTGCCGGCAGCTTGGGGGGCTCCAATAATTCACCCCTCCACTTT. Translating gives CAGSLGGSNNSPLHF.